This passage covers 6 T cell receptor beta chains from one sample sequenced in a study of glioma-infiltrating T cells. Amplification of TCR alpha and beta CDR3 regions from RNA used iRepertoire nested multiplex PCR. A single record per CDR3 protein comes from TCRdb applying MiXCR to the multiplex PCR reads. Among around 100,000 distinct CDR3 sequences, around 29% were seen once, and the ten largest hold 44%. Specimen: glioma tissue, nonneoplastic brain tissue, or PBMCs (not recorded which). The receptors here all came from a human donor with low-grade glioma or glioblastoma, undergoing nonglioma brain surgery, or in good health (not recorded which).

Points on this clonotype: This may come from a read error, since a much larger clone is one base off. V usage is TRBV3-1 and J usage is TRBJ2-3; the D is unclear. Germline CDR1 LGHDT, CDR2 YNNKEL (reference sequence). This CDR3 has 12 residues. CDR3 bases: TGTGCCAGCAGCCAAGAGGAAGATACGAAGTATTTT. Protein: CASSQEEDTKYF.

As concerns this clonotype: The CDR3 does not close with the conserved phenylalanine or tryptophan, likely indicating a read error. This chain uses TRBV7-2 with TRBJ1-1; D is possibly TRBD1 (6 bases). Trimming left V 5 bases short and J 11 bases short, with 18 bases between. From germline, CDR1 is SGHTA and CDR2 FQGNSA. The CDR3 consists of 13 residues. The CDR3 coding sequence is TGTGCCAGCAGCCTCCAAACACAGGGTTCTGCTTTCCTT. Its translation is CASSLQTQGSAFL.

Worth noting for this clonotype: A junction end diverges from the germline sequence, so it may reflect a read error. The V call is TRBV2, the J call TRBJ1-1, with TRBD1 matching 7 bases. CDR3 size: 13 residues. Germline CDR1 reads SNHLY; CDR2 reads FYNNEI. CDR3 sequence (DNA): TGTGCCAGGGCACTGACAGGGAACACTGAAGCTTTATTT. Its protein product is CARALTGNTEALF. Drawing the rest from reference TRBV2 and TRBJ1-1, the complete variable domain is EPEVTQTPSHQVTQMGQEVILRCVPISNHLYFYWYRQILGQKVEFLVSFYNNEISEKSEIFDDQFSVERPDGSNFTLKIRSTKLEDSAMYFCARALTGNTEALFGQGTRLTVV.

A few counts support this clonotype. This sequence joins TRBV4-2 and TRBJ2-5; a possible D gene is TRBD2 (5 bases). Germline V gene lookup returns CDR1 LGHNA and CDR2 YNFKEQ. V was clipped by 0 bases and J by 2 bases, with 10 bases between them. This CDR3 is built from 15 residues. As DNA, the CDR3 is TGTGCCAGCAGCCAAGAAGGGAGCCGGCAAGAGACCCAGTACTTC. Amino acids: CASSQEGSRQETQYF.

The table lists this clonotype with many counts. This chain links TRBV25-1 with TRBJ1-1; the D gene is possibly TRBD1 (5 bases). The CDR3 has 17 amino acids. Germline CDR1 MGHDK, CDR2 SYGVNS. V was cut by 3 bases and J by 0 bases, with 17 bases left in between. This chain's CDR3 is CASSDELEGPMNTEAFF. In DNA, the CDR3 is TGTGCCAGCAGTGATGAGTTGGAGGGACCAATGAACACTGAAGCTTTCTTT.

This clonotype was found many times. The genes are TRBV6-1 and TRBJ1-2; D remains unclear. The CDR3 length is 13 residues. Germline V gives CDR1 MNHNS, CDR2 SASEGT. The V and J ends lost 6 bases and 4 bases respectively, with 12 bases between them. The chain's CDR3 is CASRQNEGYGYTF. CDR3 in DNA: TGTGCCAGCAGACAAAACGAGGGCTATGGCTACACCTTC.